This T cell receptor beta chain was obtained from a study of cytomegalovirus exposure and HLA in healthy donors. The PCR made use of 60 Vbeta and 13 Jbeta primers. Libraries were prepared by immunoSEQ multiplex PCR; TCRdb keeps only in-frame clonotypes and omits some of them. In all, the sample yields more than 40,000 clones. CDR3 size: 14 residues. V was clipped by 7 bases and J by 0 bases; unmatched bases: 6. Germline CDR1 MDHEN, CDR2 SYDVKM. In regard to this clone: No antigen is known for it.

Findings of the study overall: In a later analysis, HLA-associated TCR beta chains were more clonally expanded than equally common others.

Material for sequencing was PBMCs. The receptor was derived from a man aged 35 to 55 in good health and CMV-seropositive. The chain has TRBV28 and TRBJ2-7; 7 bases are a match to TRBD1. The CDR3 bases are TGTGCCAGCACCATAGGGACAGTCTCCTACGAGCAGTACTTC. Its protein is CASTIGTVSYEQYF.